What follows are 8 T cell receptor beta chains derived from one specimen sequenced in a study of identical twins. TCRdb analysed the 5' RACE reads with MiXCR anew, one entry per CDR3 protein. The sample comprises more than 250,000 distinct CDR3 sequences, roughly 8.6% of which are singletons, and 2% to 2.5% rests with the top ten. The same sample was also used in a study of yellow fever vaccine responses in identical twins.

The specimen was memory (CD45RO+) T cells sorted from blood. The source is a woman aged 18-29 years in good health.

This clonotype was counted between two and nine times. V gene TRBV3-1 combines with J gene TRBJ1-2; D uncertain. Germline loops: CDR1 LGHDT, CDR2 YNNKEL (reference sequence). The CDR3 sequence is 13 residues long. The V and J ends lost 4 bases and 4 bases respectively, with 10 bases between them. The DNA for the CDR3 is TGTGCCAGCAGCCTGCTCACCAGCTATGGCTACACCTTC. This encodes CASSLLTSYGYTF.

V gene TRBV27 combines with J gene TRBJ2-3; D ambiguous. The germline V gene has CDR1 MNHEY and CDR2 SMNVEV (reference sequence). The CDR3 contains 13 residues. Trimming pared 6 bases from V and 0 bases from J, leaving 7 bases between. CDR3 DNA sequence: TGTGCCAGCAGGGGTTTCAGCACAGATACGCAGTATTTT. Its protein product is CASRGFSTDTQYF.

This chain uses TRBV6-1 with TRBJ2-1; D call uncertain. Germline V gene lookup returns CDR1 MNHNS and CDR2 SASEGT. CDR3 size: 15 residues. The V gene lost 2 bases and the J gene lost 7 bases, with 15 bases spanning the gap. The DNA for the CDR3 is TGTGCCAGCAGTGAATTGGTCAGGACCTCTAATGAGCAGTTCTTC. It yields the protein CASSELVRTSNEQFF.

The chain combines TRBV9 with TRBJ2-4, with D perhaps being TRBD1 or TRBD2 (6 bases each). With 0 bases removed from V and 4 bases from J, the gap between germline ends came to 8 bases. The length of the CDR3 is 14 residues. Germline lookup yields CDR1 SGDLS and CDR2 YYNGEE. CDR3 loop: CASSVGGAKNIQYF. The CDR3 DNA is TGTGCCAGCAGCGTAGGGGGGGCAAAAAACATTCAGTACTTC.

The chain uses TRBV20-1 and TRBJ2-7, with D perhaps matching TRBD1 (5 bases). The CDR3 has 10 amino acids. The V gene's germline CDR1 is DFQATT and CDR2 SNEGSKA (reference sequence). With 6 bases removed from V and 8 bases from J, the gap between germline ends came to 11 bases. In DNA, the CDR3 is TGCAGTGCCCTAAGGGGTCAGCAGTACTTC. This codes for CSALRGQQYF.

This clonotype turned up a few times. The chain recombines TRBV6-2 or TRBV6-3 with TRBJ2-3, with D uncertain. Germline CDR1 and CDR2: MNHEY and SVGEGT. The V end lost 0 bases, the J end lost 0 bases, and 13 bases lay between the germline ends. The CDR3 spans 17 residues. The CDR3 loop is CASSYSTVEGSTDTQYF. The CDR3 DNA follows: TGTGCCAGCAGTTACTCGACGGTCGAAGGCAGCACAGATACGCAGTATTTT.

This clonotype turned up a few times. CDR3 sequence: CASRGTSGSAGELFF. In nucleotides, the CDR3 is TGTGCCAGCAGAGGGACTAGCGGGAGTGCGGGGGAGCTGTTTTTT. This chain uses TRBV12-3 or TRBV12-4 with TRBJ2-2; the match to TRBD2 covers 14 bases. V was clipped by 6 bases and J by 8 bases; unmatched bases: 5. This CDR3 has 15 residues.

This clonotype was observed a handful of times. This sequence joins TRBV25-1 and TRBJ1-2; TRBD1 matches at 8 bases. The junction had 8 bases not matched to a gene; V was cut back by 6 bases and J by 8 bases. The germline gives CDR1 MGHDK, CDR2 SYGVNS. The CDR3 consists of 13 residues. CDR3 sequence reads: CASRNDRGYGYTF. The CDR3 bases are TGTGCCAGCAGAAATGACAGGGGTTACGGCTACACCTTC.